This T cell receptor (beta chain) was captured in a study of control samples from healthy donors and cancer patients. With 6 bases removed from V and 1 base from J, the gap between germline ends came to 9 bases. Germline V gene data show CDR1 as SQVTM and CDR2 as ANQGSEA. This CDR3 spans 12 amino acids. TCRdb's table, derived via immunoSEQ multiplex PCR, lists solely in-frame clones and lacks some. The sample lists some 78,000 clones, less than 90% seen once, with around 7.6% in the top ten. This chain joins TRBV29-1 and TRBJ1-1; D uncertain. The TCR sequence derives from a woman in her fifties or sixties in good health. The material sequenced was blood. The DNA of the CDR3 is TGCAGCGTCGGATGGGAGAACACTGAAGCTTTCTTT. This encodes CSVGWENTEAFF.